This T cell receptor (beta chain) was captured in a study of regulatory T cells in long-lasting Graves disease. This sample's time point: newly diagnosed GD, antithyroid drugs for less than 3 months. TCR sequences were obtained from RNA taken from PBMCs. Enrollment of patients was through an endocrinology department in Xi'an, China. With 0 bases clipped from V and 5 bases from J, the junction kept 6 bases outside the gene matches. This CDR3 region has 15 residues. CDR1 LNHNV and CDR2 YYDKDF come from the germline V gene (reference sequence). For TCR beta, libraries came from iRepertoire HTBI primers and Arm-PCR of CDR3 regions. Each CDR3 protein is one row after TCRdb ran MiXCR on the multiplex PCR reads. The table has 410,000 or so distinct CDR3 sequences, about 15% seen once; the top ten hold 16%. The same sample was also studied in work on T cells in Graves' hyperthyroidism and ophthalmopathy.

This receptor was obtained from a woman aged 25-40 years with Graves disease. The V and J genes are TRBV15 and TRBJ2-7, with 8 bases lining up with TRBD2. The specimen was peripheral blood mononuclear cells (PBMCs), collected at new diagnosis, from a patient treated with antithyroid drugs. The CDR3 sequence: CATSRDREGGDEQYF. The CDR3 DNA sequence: TGTGCCACCAGCAGAGATCGGGAGGGGGGGGACGAGCAGTACTTC. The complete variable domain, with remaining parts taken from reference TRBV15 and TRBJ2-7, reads DAMVIQNPRYQVTQFGKPVTLSCSQTLNHNVMYWYQQKSSQAPKLLFHYYDKDFNNEADTPDNFQSRRPNTSFCFLDIRSPGLGDTAMYLCATSRDREGGDEQYFGPGTRLTVT.